The TCR beta chain under discussion was sequenced for a study of blood T cell repertoires in COVID-19. Data came from immunoSEQ multiplex PCR; TCRdb stores just in-frame clones and leaves some out. The sample contains under 150,000 clones, 88% of which appear only once. The CDR3 loop spans 16 amino acids. From germline, CDR1 is MDHEN and CDR2 SYDVKM. V was pared by 6 bases and J by 2 bases, with 17 bases between. This clone was found a few times. The chain employs TRBV28 and TRBJ1-5; tentatively, D is TRBD1 (6 bases). This clonotype was sampled from a woman aged 25 to 45 with acute COVID-19. Sequenced material: PBMCs or T cells enriched from blood (not recorded which). As DNA, the CDR3 is TGTGCCAGCAGACCACAGGGAAGGGTGGGCAATCAGCCCCAGCATTTT. Translating it yields CASRPQGRVGNQPQHF.